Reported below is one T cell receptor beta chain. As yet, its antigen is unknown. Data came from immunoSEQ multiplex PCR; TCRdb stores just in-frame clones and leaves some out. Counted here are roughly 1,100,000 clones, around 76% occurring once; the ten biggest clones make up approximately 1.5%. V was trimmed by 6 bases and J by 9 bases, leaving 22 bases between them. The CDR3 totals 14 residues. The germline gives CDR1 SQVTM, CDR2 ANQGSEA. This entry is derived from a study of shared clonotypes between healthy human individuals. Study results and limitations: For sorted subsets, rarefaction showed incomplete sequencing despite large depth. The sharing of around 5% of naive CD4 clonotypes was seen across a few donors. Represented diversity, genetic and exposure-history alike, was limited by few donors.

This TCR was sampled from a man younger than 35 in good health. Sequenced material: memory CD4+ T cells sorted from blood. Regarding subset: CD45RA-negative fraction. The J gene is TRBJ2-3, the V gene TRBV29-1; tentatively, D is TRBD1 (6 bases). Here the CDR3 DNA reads TGCAGCGTCACCACTAGGGGGATAATTCAGACGCAGTATTTT. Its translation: CSVTTRGIIQTQYF.